The 23 T cell receptor beta chains below all came from one sample that was sequenced in a study of shared clonotypes between healthy human individuals. Produced via immunoSEQ multiplex PCR; TCRdb's table is partial and in-frame only. The data contain 2 million to 2.5 million clones, more than 80% of them seen just once; the ten biggest clones take up 0.35% to 0.5%. Sequencing was carried out using naive CD4+ T cells from PBMCs. Subset given: CD45RA+ positively selected. The receptors stem from a man younger than 35 in good health. Some clones in this sample may be carry-over from other donors' samples.

The rearrangement links TRBV7-9 to TRBJ2-5; D might be TRBD1 (5 bases). This CDR3 spans 13 amino acids. Trimming took 5 bases from V and 1 from J, leaving 8 bases between them. Germline V gene sequence: CDR1 SEHNR, CDR2 FQNEAQ (reference sequence). The CDR3 DNA reads TGTGCCAGCAGCGTAAGGGGCCAAGAGACCCAGTACTTC. This codes for CASSVRGQETQYF.

The DNA for the CDR3 is TGTGCCAGACGACAGGGCGGGGCCGGGGAGCTGTTTTTT. Translation gives CARRQGGAGELFF. The gene calls are TRBV2 and TRBJ2-2; D is possibly TRBD1 (7 bases). This CDR3 has 13 residues. Looked up from germline, CDR1 is SNHLY and CDR2 is FYNNEI. The V end was cut by 9 bases, the J end by 6 bases, with 14 bases between.

This sequence joins TRBV15 and TRBJ1-1; D uncertain. Per germline, CDR1 LNHNV and CDR2 YYDKDF (reference sequence). The CDR3 runs to 12 residues. Trimming pared 5 bases from V and 2 bases from J, leaving 6 bases between. Written as DNA, the CDR3 is TGTGCCACCAGCGTAAGTAACACTGAAGCTTTCTTT. Its translation: CATSVSNTEAFF.

The V call is TRBV5-1, the J call TRBJ2-1; no reliable D call. Per the germline V gene, CDR1 is SGHRS and CDR2 is YFSETQ. CDR3 size: 16 residues. V was trimmed by 1 base and J by 8 bases, leaving 19 bases between them. The DNA of the CDR3 is TGCGCCAGCAGCTTGCCGACCGTCAGGCCTACGGATGAGCAGTTCTTC. Translated: CASSLPTVRPTDEQFF.

The chain uses TRBV19 and TRBJ2-3; D is perhaps TRBD2 (5 bases). The CDR3 length is 14 residues. Germline V lookup: CDR1 LNHDA, CDR2 SQIVND (reference sequence). The V gene lost 6 bases and the J gene lost 2 bases, with 12 bases spanning the gap. The CDR3 sequence: CASRQRAVTDTQYF. The CDR3 DNA reads as TGTGCCAGTAGGCAGAGGGCGGTCACAGATACGCAGTATTTT.

The chain recombines TRBV5-8 with TRBJ2-2; TRBD1 matches 8 bases. V trimming: 4 bases; J trimming: 5 bases; junction bases outside the gene matches: 7. Germline CDR1 reads SGHTS; CDR2 reads YDEGEE. The CDR3 extends over 15 amino acids. This CDR3 reads CASSPGQGGTGELFF. The CDR3 nucleotides are TGTGCCAGCAGCCCCGGACAGGGTGGAACCGGGGAGCTGTTTTTT. The whole variable domain, filled in from reference TRBV5-8 and TRBJ2-2, reads EAGVTQSPTHLIKTRGQQATLRCSPISGHTSVYWYQQALGLGLQFLLWYDEGEERNRGNFPPRFSGRQFPNYSSELNVNALELEDSALYLCASSPGQGGTGELFFGEGSRLTVL.

Concerning this clone: Distinct nucleotide sequences in the sample also encode this CDR3. The V call is TRBV28, the J call TRBJ1-5; D is possibly TRBD1 (5 bases). The germline V and J ends were trimmed by 3 bases and 2 bases, with 11 bases remaining between them. The CDR3 contains 15 residues. Germline CDR1 is MDHEN and CDR2 is SYDVKM. The CDR3 region has the DNA TGTGCCAGCAGTTTGGGGGGGGGTGGCAATCAGCCCCAGCATTTT. The encoded protein is CASSLGGGGNQPQHF.

The rearrangement links TRBV7-8 to TRBJ2-1; D is tentatively TRBD1 or TRBD2 (6 bases each). The CDR3 length is 15 residues. Trimming cost V 4 bases and J 1 base, with 11 bases left between them. Per the germline V gene, CDR1 is SGHVS and CDR2 is FQNEAQ. CDR3 residues: CASSSRGPSYNEQFF. CDR3 coding DNA: TGTGCCAGCAGCTCCCGGGGGCCATCCTACAATGAGCAGTTCTTC.

V usage is TRBV6-5 and J usage is TRBJ1-1, with unresolved D. The CDR3 is 13 amino acids. The germline V gene has CDR1 MNHEY and CDR2 SVGAGI. Trimming left V 8 bases short and J 0 bases short, with 10 bases between. The CDR3 DNA follows: TGTGCCAGCTCCCAAAGATTGAACACTGAAGCTTTCTTT. Residues: CASSQRLNTEAFF.

The chain carries TRBV10-3 and TRBJ1-1; 10 bases are shared with TRBD1. This CDR3 has 14 residues. With V trimmed by 4 bases and J by 6 bases, 5 bases remained unmatched. Germline loops: CDR1 ENHRY, CDR2 SYGVKD. The CDR3 here is CAISAGQGRSEAFF. The CDR3 DNA follows: TGTGCCATCAGTGCGGGACAGGGGAGGTCTGAAGCTTTCTTT.

The chain uses TRBV2 and TRBJ2-1, with 12 nucleotides matching TRBD2. CDR1 and CDR2 from the germline V gene are SNHLY and FYNNEI. The trim removed 2 bases at V and 9 bases at J, leaving 5 bases unmatched. This CDR3 contains 15 residues. CDR3 sequence (DNA): TGTGCCAGCAGTGAACTAGCGGGAGGGCAGGGTGAGCAGTTCTTC. It yields the protein CASSELAGGQGEQFF. The full variable domain, with the rest looked up from reference TRBV2 and TRBJ2-1, is EPEVTQTPSHQVTQMGQEVILRCVPISNHLYFYWYRQILGQKVEFLVSFYNNEISEKSEIFDDQFSVERPDGSNFTLKIRSTKLEDSAMYFCASSELAGGQGEQFFGPGTRLTVL.

The chain recombines TRBV5-1 with TRBJ1-2; TRBD1 matches at 8 bases. V dropped 0 bases and J dropped 7; count of bases not matched to a gene: 11. This CDR3 region has 16 residues. Germline V gene lookup returns CDR1 SGHRS and CDR2 YFSETQ. In DNA, the CDR3 is TGCGCCAGCAGCTTGGCCTTGCAGGGGGCGGCTGGTGGCTACACCTTC. This sequence encodes CASSLALQGAAGGYTF.

The V call is TRBV27, the J call TRBJ2-6; no firm D call. Per the germline V gene, CDR1 is MNHEY and CDR2 is SMNVEV (reference sequence). The V end lost 7 bases, the J end lost 4 bases, and 14 bases lay between the germline ends. The CDR3 consists of 15 residues. CDR3 coding DNA: TGTGCCAGCAACCCATCTCCCGGCGGGGCCAACGTCCTGACTTTC. Translation: CASNPSPGGANVLTF.

Only one count was recorded for this clone. The chain is built from TRBV5-4 and TRBJ1-2; TRBD1 matches at 12 bases. The trim removed 3 bases at V and 7 bases at J, leaving 7 bases unmatched. The CDR3 runs to 15 residues. Germline CDR1 and CDR2: SGHNT and YYREEE (reference sequence). The CDR3 DNA reads as TGTGCCAGCAGCTCCTCGGGACAGGGGGCGCTTGGCTACACCTTC. Its protein product is CASSSSGQGALGYTF.

The V call is TRBV19, the J call TRBJ1-5; 9 positions match TRBD1. Trimming cost V 9 bases and J 7 bases; bases outside gene matches: 22. The CDR3 has 18 amino acids. Germline lookup yields CDR1 LNHDA and CDR2 SQIVND (reference sequence). DNA of the CDR3: TGTGCCAGAGGACTATACAGGGGGCGATTTCGGTGGGAACAGCCCCAGCATTTT. Its protein product is CARGLYRGRFRWEQPQHF.

The genes are TRBV2 and TRBJ2-3; 14 nucleotides agree with TRBD2. The CDR3 spans 15 residues. The V gene's germline CDR1 is SNHLY and CDR2 FYNNEI. J lost 6 bases, V lost 8 bases, and 7 bases had no gene match. The CDR3 bases are TGTGCCAGCTTCAGACTAGCGGGAGGGGTGGATACGCAGTATTTT. Encoded protein: CASFRLAGGVDTQYF.

The chain employs TRBV10-3 and TRBJ2-5; 12 bases fit TRBD2. The CDR3 spans 15 residues. V trimming: 8 bases; J trimming: 2 bases; junction bases outside the gene matches: 6. The germline V gene has CDR1 ENHRY and CDR2 SYGVKD. CDR3 amino acids: CAIRGLAGNQETQYF. The CDR3 bases are TGTGCCATCCGAGGACTAGCGGGGAATCAAGAGACCCAGTACTTC.

This clone appeared once. The V and J genes are TRBV5-6 and TRBJ2-7, with TRBD2 identical over 8 bases. The V gene end was trimmed by 0 bases and the J gene end by 12 bases; junction bases not matched to a gene: 11. CDR3 length: 14 amino acids. Germline V gives CDR1 SGHDT, CDR2 YYEEEE. CDR3 coding DNA: TGTGCCAGCAGCTTGGATTTTACTAGCGGAGATTGGTACTTC. It specifies CASSLDFTSGDWYF.

This clone was counted once. This CDR3 is also generated by other DNA sequences in the sample. The chain links TRBV5-4 to TRBJ2-5, with TRBD1 identical over 8 bases. V was clipped by 0 bases and J by 5 bases; unmatched bases: 0. The CDR3 covers 13 residues. Germline CDR1 is SGHNT and CDR2 is YYREEE (reference sequence). The CDR3: CASSLGQGETQYF. CDR3 coding DNA: TGTGCCAGCAGCTTGGGACAGGGGGAGACCCAGTACTTC.

This rearrangement joins TRBV5-1 to TRBJ2-7; the D gene is possibly TRBD2 (6 bases). The V and J ends lost 1 base and 3 bases respectively, with 14 bases between them. In germline, CDR1 is SGHRS, CDR2 YFSETQ. The CDR3 extends over 15 amino acids. CDR3: CASSLTGETRYEQYF. CDR3 sequence (DNA): TGCGCCAGCAGCTTGACGGGGGAAACGCGCTACGAGCAGTACTTC.

The J gene is TRBJ1-5, the V gene TRBV7-3; D is ambiguous. The CDR3 is 13 amino acids. Germline CDR1 reads SGHTA; CDR2 reads FQGTGA. The V end lost 6 bases, the J end lost 7 bases, and 13 bases lay between the germline ends. CDR3 region: CASRFMAGQPQHF. The CDR3, as DNA: TGTGCCAGCAGGTTTATGGCCGGGCAGCCCCAGCATTTT.

The chain recombines TRBV7-2 with TRBJ2-1; the match to TRBD2 covers 12 bases. V trimming: 5 bases; J trimming: 4 bases; junction bases outside the gene matches: 9. This CDR3 region has 17 residues. Germline V lookup: CDR1 SGHTA, CDR2 FQGNSA. CDR3: CASSPHRTSGEYNEQFF. DNA of the CDR3: TGTGCCAGCAGCCCTCATCGGACTAGCGGGGAATACAATGAGCAGTTCTTC.

The chain has TRBV19 and TRBJ2-6; D call uncertain. Per the germline V gene, CDR1 is LNHDA and CDR2 is SQIVND (reference sequence). Trimming took 3 bases from V and 3 from J, leaving 9 bases between them. CDR3 length equals 15 residues. The CDR3 region has the DNA TGTGCCAGTAGTATCGGGTGGGATGGGGCCAACGTCCTGACTTTC. It yields the protein CASSIGWDGANVLTF.